This T cell receptor beta chain was sequenced for a study of response to subunit inactivated influenza vaccine listed by TCRdb under 2018. Turning to the overall study: Deep quantitative T cell receptor repertoire profiling was used in the study to track responses to a trivalent subunit inactivated influenza vaccine.

The germline V gene encodes CDR1 DFQATT and CDR2 SNEGSKA (reference sequence). Germline trimming amounts to 1 base on V and 2 bases on J, with 4 as the count of junction bases outside the gene matches. The CDR3 contains 15 residues, cysteine and phenylalanine counted. The only DNA kept is the CDR3, 45 bases in frame from the first base. Libraries were constructed by RT-PCR. The reads were generated on an Illumina HiSeq 2500. TCRdb trimmed the raw reads at Q25, called clones with MiXCR and kept productive beta chains. Here each entry gathers all rows of one CDR3 protein and keeps the most common genes and DNA. In this sample the table shows about 160,000 distinct CDR3 sequences, approximately 11% of which occur a single time. The ten largest clones add up to approximately 13% of the sample. Comments on this clonotype: The specificity of this receptor is unknown. No base-level quality is on record; no much larger clone is a single base apart.

General conclusions and limits of the study: According to the authors, only a limited number of new T cells may be recruited by each seasonal influenza vaccination.

Explained via the paper, the time point label denotes: approximately 40 days after influenza vaccine administration. The V and J segments used are TRBV20-1 and TRBJ2-3, and 9 bases in between align with TRBD2. Here the sequenced sample was non-naive T cells sorted from PBMCs, taken 45 days after vaccination. What this sample's cell subset or site label stands for: memory T cell fraction. The sequence was obtained from a man aged 50 or older who received an inactivated influenza vaccine. Donor details come from another sample of the same person, matched by shared clones. The CDR3 region reads CSARGSSGTTDTQYF. In nucleotides, the sequence is TGCAGTGCTAGAGGATCTAGCGGGACCACAGATACGCAGTATTTT.